The 2 T cell receptor beta chains reported below all come from one sample, sequenced in a study of blood T cell repertoires in COVID-19. Some clones are missing from TCRdb's copy, which holds only in-frame ones; the method was immunoSEQ multiplex PCR. The top ten clones hold around 9.2% of a sample with 190,000 or so clones, 81% of them seen once. Specimen: PBMCs or T cells enriched from blood (not recorded which). Every receptor here comes from a man aged 35 to 55 who had recovered from COVID-19.

The CDR3 loop is CASRARLDYNEQFF. The DNA for the CDR3 is TGTGCCAGCAGGGCCCGACTAGACTACAATGAGCAGTTCTTC. The chain recombines TRBV27 with TRBJ2-1; possibly TRBD2 for D (6 bases). The V end lost 6 bases, the J end lost 3 bases, and 12 bases lay between the germline ends. CDR3 length equals 14 residues. CDR1 is MNHEY and CDR2 is SMNVEV in the germline V gene (reference sequence).

This clone came up a few times. The genes are TRBV11-1 and TRBJ2-1; the D gene is possibly TRBD2 (5 bases). This CDR3 contains 12 residues. Per germline, CDR1 SGHAT and CDR2 FQDESV (reference sequence). The V end lost 4 bases, the J end lost 9 bases, and 10 bases lay between the germline ends. CDR3 sequence reads: CASSSIRGEQFF. CDR3 nucleotide sequence: TGTGCCAGCAGCTCCATCCGGGGTGAGCAGTTCTTC.